This TCR beta chain was observed in a study of read filtering for tumor transcriptome and immune sequencing. Study-wide results and caveats: Compared with RNA-seq, IR-seq gave much higher clonotype depth and reliability. Sorted CD138-negative bone marrow cells were not purified T cells.

In regard to this clonotype: What it recognizes is unknown.

With 3 bases removed from V and 0 bases from J, the gap between germline ends came to 9 bases. This CDR3 has 15 amino acids. The germline gives CDR1 SEHNR, CDR2 FQNEAQ (reference sequence). The library was built from roughly 400 ng RNA with molecular barcoded adaptors for alpha/delta and beta/gamma chains. TCRdb processed the reads anew with MiXCR; each CDR3 protein has one entry. The data contain roughly 90,000 distinct CDR3 sequences, 20% to 25% of them singletons. Sequencing was carried out using a population of CD138-negative cells sorted from bone marrow. The rearrangement links TRBV7-9 to TRBJ1-5, with D possibly being TRBD1 (5 bases). This clonotype originated in a donor at least 40 years old with multiple myeloma. The CDR3 is CASSLGGYSNQPQHF. CDR3 nucleotide sequence: TGTGCCAGCAGCTTGGGGGGGTATAGCAATCAGCCCCAGCATTTT.